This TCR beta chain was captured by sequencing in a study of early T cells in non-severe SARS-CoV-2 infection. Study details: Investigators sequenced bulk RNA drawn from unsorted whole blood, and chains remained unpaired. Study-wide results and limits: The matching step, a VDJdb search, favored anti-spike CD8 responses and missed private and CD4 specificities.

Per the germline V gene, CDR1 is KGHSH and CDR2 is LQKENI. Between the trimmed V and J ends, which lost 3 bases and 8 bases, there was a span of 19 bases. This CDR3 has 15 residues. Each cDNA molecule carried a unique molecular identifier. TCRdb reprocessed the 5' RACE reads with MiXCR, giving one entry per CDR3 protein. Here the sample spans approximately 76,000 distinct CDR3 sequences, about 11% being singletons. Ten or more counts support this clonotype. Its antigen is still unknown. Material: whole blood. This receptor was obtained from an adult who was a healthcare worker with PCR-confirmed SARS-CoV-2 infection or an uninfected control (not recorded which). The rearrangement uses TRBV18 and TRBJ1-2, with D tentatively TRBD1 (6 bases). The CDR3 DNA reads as TGTGCCAGCTCACCTATGACAGGAGGGGAAGTGGGCTACACCTTC. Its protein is CASSPMTGGEVGYTF.